A selection of T cell receptor beta chains follows, all from one sample in a study of cytomegalovirus exposure and HLA in healthy donors. Assay: immunoSEQ multiplex PCR; the TCRdb copy retains only in-frame clones and omits some. Here the sample spans 150,000 or so clones, approximately 86% being singletons. Source material: PBMCs. These receptors came from a man aged 18-30 years in good health and CMV-seropositive. The CDR3 runs from the conserved cysteine through the conserved F or W. The order of the fields is D gene, clone size, V gene, J gene, CDR3 protein, CDR3 DNA. D genes are given only for firm matches. Clone size is given for some rows only: seen once, a few or many times, or a class if the clone is expanded.

d_call: -; clone_size: -; v_call: TRBV7-2; j_call: TRBJ2-7; cdr3_aa: CASSLDSSYEQYF; cdr3_nt: TGTGCCAGCAGTCTCGACTCATCCTACGAGCAGTACTTC
d_call: TRBD1; clone_size: few; v_call: TRBV6-1; j_call: TRBJ1-2; cdr3_aa: CASMLTGSYGYTF; cdr3_nt: TGTGCCAGCATGCTGACAGGGTCATATGGCTACACCTTC
d_call: -; clone_size: few; v_call: TRBV25-1; j_call: TRBJ2-7; cdr3_aa: CASSESQKGGQQYF; cdr3_nt: TGTGCCAGCAGTGAATCCCAGAAGGGGGGGCAGCAGTACTTC
d_call: -; clone_size: -; v_call: TRBV9; j_call: TRBJ2-6; cdr3_aa: CASSSKGVSGANVLTF; cdr3_nt: TGTGCCAGCAGCTCCAAGGGGGTCTCTGGGGCCAACGTCCTGACTTTC
d_call: TRBD2; clone_size: -; v_call: TRBV9; j_call: TRBJ2-3; cdr3_aa: CASSASGGGDTQYF; cdr3_nt: TGTGCCAGCAGCGCCTCGGGGGGAGGGGATACGCAGTATTTT
d_call: TRBD2; clone_size: -; v_call: TRBV18; j_call: TRBJ2-3; cdr3_aa: CASQGLAGASSTDTQYF; cdr3_nt: TGTGCCAGCCAGGGACTAGCGGGGGCTTCTAGCACAGATACGCAGTATTTT
d_call: -; clone_size: -; v_call: TRBV4-1; j_call: TRBJ2-5; cdr3_aa: CASSRLVQETQYF; cdr3_nt: TGCGCCAGCAGCCGACTAGTTCAAGAGACCCAGTACTTC
d_call: -; clone_size: -; v_call: TRBV5-1; j_call: TRBJ2-1; cdr3_aa: CASSLAGQYNNEQFF; cdr3_nt: TGCGCCAGCAGCCTGGCTGGCCAGTATAACAATGAGCAGTTCTTC
d_call: -; clone_size: once; v_call: TRBV6-5; j_call: TRBJ1-2; cdr3_aa: CASSPVTGRGYTF; cdr3_nt: TGTGCCAGCAGCCCGGTTACAGGGCGGGGCTACACCTTC
d_call: TRBD2; clone_size: -; v_call: TRBV7-2; j_call: TRBJ2-3; cdr3_aa: CASSGDYTDTQYF; cdr3_nt: TGTGCCAGCAGCGGGGACTACACAGATACGCAGTATTTT
d_call: TRBD1; clone_size: -; v_call: TRBV27; j_call: TRBJ1-2; cdr3_aa: CASSSGTGNYGYTF; cdr3_nt: TGTGCCAGCAGTTCCGGGACAGGAAATTATGGCTACACCTTC
d_call: TRBD2; clone_size: -; v_call: TRBV28; j_call: TRBJ2-1; cdr3_aa: CASSLAGGNHEQFF; cdr3_nt: TGTGCCAGCAGCTTAGCGGGAGGGAACCATGAGCAGTTCTTC
d_call: -; clone_size: -; v_call: TRBV5-6; j_call: TRBJ2-7; cdr3_aa: CASSLDRSTYEQYF; cdr3_nt: TGTGCCAGCAGCCTTGACAGGTCTACCTACGAGCAGTACTTC
d_call: -; clone_size: few; v_call: TRBV9; j_call: TRBJ2-7; cdr3_aa: CASSYRDSPYEQYF; cdr3_nt: TGTGCCAGCAGCTACCGGGACTCCCCCTACGAGCAGTACTTC
d_call: TRBD2; clone_size: -; v_call: TRBV4-2; j_call: TRBJ2-7; cdr3_aa: CASSQDNSGRTEQYF; cdr3_nt: TGTGCCAGCAGCCAAGATAATAGCGGGAGGACCGAGCAGTACTTC
d_call: -; clone_size: -; v_call: TRBV4-1; j_call: TRBJ1-4; cdr3_aa: CASSQVAQGGQGEKLFF; cdr3_nt: TGCGCCAGCAGCCAAGTGGCCCAGGGAGGTCAGGGAGAAAAACTGTTTTTT
d_call: TRBD1; clone_size: -; v_call: TRBV5-6; j_call: TRBJ2-7; cdr3_aa: CASSGWDRAYEQYF; cdr3_nt: TGTGCCAGCAGCGGATGGGACAGGGCCTACGAGCAGTACTTC
d_call: TRBD1; clone_size: -; v_call: TRBV19; j_call: TRBJ1-5; cdr3_aa: CASMTTGWSNQPQHF; cdr3_nt: TGTGCCAGTATGACGACAGGGTGGAGCAATCAGCCCCAGCATTTT
d_call: -; clone_size: -; v_call: TRBV2; j_call: TRBJ2-1; cdr3_aa: CASRVGAAEFHEQFF; cdr3_nt: TGTGCCAGCAGGGTGGGGGCAGCTGAGTTCCATGAGCAGTTCTTC
d_call: -; clone_size: -; v_call: TRBV5-1; j_call: TRBJ2-2; cdr3_aa: CASSLAAGELFF; cdr3_nt: TGCGCCAGCAGCTTGGCCGCCGGGGAGCTGTTTTTT
d_call: -; clone_size: -; v_call: TRBV5-1; j_call: TRBJ2-6; cdr3_aa: CASSAGQISGANVLTF; cdr3_nt: TGCGCCAGCAGCGCGGGACAGATCTCTGGGGCCAACGTCCTGACTTTC
d_call: TRBD2; clone_size: -; v_call: TRBV6-6; j_call: TRBJ2-3; cdr3_aa: CASRRLAGGSDTQYF; cdr3_nt: TGTGCCAGCAGAAGACTAGCGGGGGGGTCGGATACGCAGTATTTT
d_call: -; clone_size: -; v_call: TRBV11-3; j_call: TRBJ1-2; cdr3_aa: CASSLGAGYGSLGYTF; cdr3_nt: TGTGCCAGCAGCTTAGGGGCAGGGTACGGTTCATTGGGCTACACCTTC
d_call: -; clone_size: -; v_call: TRBV11-2; j_call: TRBJ1-2; cdr3_aa: CASSPVTGSHYGYTF; cdr3_nt: TGTGCCAGCAGCCCGGTGACGGGATCGCACTATGGCTACACCTTC
d_call: TRBD2; clone_size: few; v_call: TRBV4-2; j_call: TRBJ2-1; cdr3_aa: CASSPWGGGGNEQFF; cdr3_nt: TGTGCCAGCAGCCCGTGGGGCGGGGGGGGAAATGAGCAGTTCTTC
d_call: TRBD1; clone_size: once; v_call: TRBV6-5; j_call: TRBJ1-2; cdr3_aa: CASSLTRQGYGYTF; cdr3_nt: TGTGCCAGCAGCCTAACCCGACAGGGCTATGGCTACACCTTC
d_call: TRBD2; clone_size: -; v_call: TRBV11-2; j_call: TRBJ2-4; cdr3_aa: CASSLTSTNIQYF; cdr3_nt: TGTGCCAGCAGCTTGACTAGCACCAACATTCAGTACTTC
d_call: -; clone_size: -; v_call: TRBV4-3; j_call: TRBJ1-2; cdr3_aa: CASSQDTGGSYGYTF; cdr3_nt: TGCGCCAGCAGCCAAGATACCGGGGGAAGCTATGGCTACACCTTC
d_call: -; clone_size: once; v_call: TRBV27; j_call: TRBJ1-3; cdr3_aa: CASSPGTSSGNTIYF; cdr3_nt: TGTGCCAGCAGTCCCGGGACAAGCTCTGGAAACACCATATATTTT
d_call: -; clone_size: few; v_call: TRBV7-9; j_call: TRBJ2-1; cdr3_aa: CASSLVRTNEQFF; cdr3_nt: TGTGCCAGCAGCTTAGTAAGGACTAATGAGCAGTTCTTC
d_call: -; clone_size: -; v_call: TRBV4-3; j_call: TRBJ1-1; cdr3_aa: CASSLRSRDNTEAFF; cdr3_nt: TGCGCCAGCAGCCTCCGAAGCAGGGATAACACTGAAGCTTTCTTT
d_call: TRBD2; clone_size: -; v_call: TRBV9; j_call: TRBJ2-1; cdr3_aa: CASSVGTSGNEQFF; cdr3_nt: TGTGCCAGCAGCGTAGGAACTAGCGGGAATGAGCAGTTCTTC
d_call: TRBD1; clone_size: few; v_call: TRBV19; j_call: TRBJ1-2; cdr3_aa: CASSISRGRYGYTF; cdr3_nt: TGTGCCAGTAGTATTAGCAGGGGGAGGTATGGCTACACCTTC
d_call: TRBD1; clone_size: -; v_call: TRBV29-1; j_call: TRBJ1-2; cdr3_aa: CSSRTGGNYGYTF; cdr3_nt: TGCAGCTCAAGGACAGGGGGAAATTATGGCTACACCTTC